The sequence of this TCR beta chain was determined in a study of blood T cell repertoires in COVID-19. V shed 3 bases, J shed 0 bases, and the junction held 8 bases outside the gene matches. CDR1 and CDR2 from the germline V gene are LNHDA and SQIVND (reference sequence). CDR3 length equals 17 residues. The repertoire was sequenced with immunoSEQ multiplex PCR; TCRdb's copy has only in-frame clones and lacks some. The table lists fewer than 300,000 clones, just over 90% of them singletons, with 2% to 2.5% in the top ten. The chain links TRBV19 to TRBJ2-1, with 7 bases fitting TRBD2. The source of this sequence is a woman in her thirties with COVID-19, enrolled during active disease. The sample was peripheral blood. This CDR3 is CASSMAREGPSYNEQFF. The CDR3, as DNA: TGTGCCAGTAGTATGGCGAGGGAGGGCCCCTCCTACAATGAGCAGTTCTTC.